Described below is a single T cell receptor (beta chain) sequence and its context. This specimen comes from a study of blood T cell repertoires in COVID-19. Looking at the study overall: Nucleic acid was either cDNA or gDNA, and it came from T cells, B-cell-depleted T cells, or PBMCs.

This table comes from immunoSEQ multiplex PCR, and its TCRdb copy is limited to in-frame clones, with some not included. Of about 210,000 clones in the sample, 80% to 90% are singletons; the top ten hold about 4%. The CDR3 extends over 15 amino acids. Per the germline V gene, CDR1 is LGHDT and CDR2 is YNNKEL (reference sequence). The V gene lost 4 bases and the J gene lost 4 bases, with 16 bases spanning the gap. The sequenced sample was PBMCs or T cells enriched from blood (not recorded which). This sequence originates from a woman in her twenties or thirties who had been exposed to COVID-19. The rearrangement links TRBV3-1 (or the pseudogene TRBV3-2) to TRBJ1-2; perhaps TRBD1 as D (6 bases). This CDR3 is CASSPLGQGRYGYTF. CDR3 bases: TGTGCCAGCAGCCCCCTGGGGCAGGGGCGCTATGGCTACACCTTC.